This TCR beta chain was retrieved from a study of blood T cells in healthy people across ages (dated by TCRdb to between 2014 and 2017). The study in broad terms: In model experiments, roughly one uniquely barcoded TCR beta cDNA molecule per two T cells was captured by template switching. The donors were divided into four age groups: young (average around 15 years), middle-aged (about 41), aged (roughly 60) and long-lived (82). To track age-related changes in TCR beta repertoire diversity, the study relied on deep sequencing normalized with unique cDNA molecular identifiers. For two donors (one aged 18 to 30 and one aged 80 or older), the study analyzed two additional independent replicas of 1 million unique cDNA reads from the same blood draw. To avoid experimental bias, donors of different ages were spread randomly across the sequencing lanes.

The donors were roughly 40 Caucasian individuals from Russia, aged 6 to 90 years, who were systemically healthy. Ten milliliters of peripheral blood were drawn from each donor into EDTA-treated Vacutainer tubes. Ficoll-Paque density-gradient centrifugation was used to isolate PBMCs, with at least 7 million obtained per sample. Trizol reagent was used to extract total RNA from PBMCs, with at least 6 micrograms per sample. For every donor, flow cytometry on a PBMC aliquot measured the percentage of naive CD45RAhigh/CD27high T cells. What the authors observed across the whole study: The percentage of naive T cells measured by flow cytometry correlated strongly with observed TCR beta diversity. Estimates of total diversity based on one million sequenced T cells were considered lower bounds and underestimates. Compared with the aged group, more naive CD4+ T cells, fewer expanded clones and increased TCR diversity were shown by the long-lived group, suggesting age selection. The CMV infection status of donors was not known, potentially confounding age-related changes in expanded clonotypes. As age increased, observed TCR beta diversity per million T cells dropped in a roughly linear way, and a significant reduction was already evident by age roughly 36. Since profiling was done on bulk unsorted PBMCs, naive and antigen-experienced compartments could not be conclusively compared.

The library came from 5' RACE. The sequencing machine was an Illumina HiSeq 2500. A second roughly 6 to 12 cycle PCR used a sample-barcoded 5' primer and a J-beta primer mix. A template-switch 5' adaptor carrying 12 random nucleotides introduced a unique molecular identifier onto each TCR beta cDNA molecule. At least 2.5 million CDR3-containing paired-end reads were obtained from each sample. First-strand cDNA synthesis was performed from all RNA using the Mint cDNA synthesis kit, with priming by a TRBC-specific oligonucleotide. All cDNA was treated with uracil-DNA glycosylase and then went through a first 18-cycle PCR with the universal primers M1SS and BC2_uni_R. The study's own analysis went as follows. Normalization of each sample was performed by random selection of 1 million high-quality reads, each carrying a distinct molecular identifier. Reads sharing molecular identifiers were discarded rather than binned into consensus sequences. CDR3 identification, clonotype clustering and error correction used MiTCR with a Q25 quality threshold and the strictest error-elimination algorithm. A nonparametric unseen species model with Euler transformation was used to estimate lower-bound total TCR beta diversity. Using fastp trimming at Q25 and MiXCR clonotype assembly, TCRdb reanalyzed the public sequencing data and kept in-frame beta chains. Each entry merges the rows of one CDR3 protein and shows their most common DNA and genes. The authors' filters were not applied to this entry. The sample has about 580,000 distinct CDR3 sequences on record, 45% to 55% of them singletons. Of the sample, around 23% is held by the ten largest clones.

The CDR3 has 13 amino acids, counting the end cysteine and phenylalanine. Of all the DNA, just the CDR3 is kept, 39 bases in frame from base 1. Reading the germline V gene (reference sequence) gives CDR1 MNHNY and CDR2 SVGAGI. Between the V and J ends, shortened by 2 bases and 7 bases respectively, the junction contains 11 bases. This clonotype was counted ten times or more. Its recognized antigen is unknown. Base quality data are lacking; no much larger clone is found one base away. Here the chain combines TRBV6-6 and TRBJ1-2; the D gene identity is not certain. The receptor's source is an older man in good health. Sequencing was done on a sample of blood. The CDR3 protein is CASSYEGVGGYTF. The nucleotides are TGTGCCAGCAGTTACGAGGGAGTGGGTGGCTACACCTTC.